The 24 T cell receptor beta chains given below trace back to one sample, sequenced in a study of identical twins. Each CDR3 protein gets one entry after TCRdb re-called the 5' RACE reads with MiXCR. The table includes under 300,000 distinct CDR3 sequences, around 8% detected once. These data were likewise used in another study, on yellow fever vaccine responses in identical twins.

The sample was CD8+ T cells sorted from blood. The receptors here all came from a woman between 18 and 30 years old in good health.

The gene calls are TRBV5-5 and TRBJ1-6, with D uncertain. The CDR3 spans 18 residues. Germline V lookup: CDR1 SGHKS, CDR2 YYEKEE (reference sequence). Between the trimmed V and J ends, which lost 3 bases and 6 bases, there was a span of 22 bases. This chain's CDR3 is CASSSNGRGPVVNSPLHF. Written as DNA, the CDR3 is TGTGCCAGCAGCTCCAATGGGAGAGGGCCGGTCGTTAATTCACCCCTCCACTTT.

As DNA, the CDR3 is TGTGCCAGCAGTCCCTCCCCGGACAGGGGTTACGAGCAGTACTTC. This encodes CASSPSPDRGYEQYF. The chain couples TRBV6-1 to TRBJ2-7; 9 bases fit TRBD1. This CDR3 is built from 15 residues. Per germline, CDR1 MNHNS and CDR2 SASEGT. With 5 bases clipped from V and 4 bases from J, the junction kept 9 bases outside the gene matches.

This clonotype was seen at least ten times. The chain couples TRBV29-1 to TRBJ1-2; D uncertain. CDR1 SQVTM and CDR2 ANQGSEA come from the germline V gene. The V gene lost 4 bases and the J gene lost 3 bases, with 12 bases spanning the gap. This CDR3 is built from 13 residues. CDR3 protein: CSVGGVVDYGYTF. CDR3 DNA: TGCAGCGTTGGGGGAGTCGTCGACTATGGCTACACCTTC.

This clonotype was picked up many times. V usage is TRBV15 and J usage is TRBJ2-7, with D hard to call. CDR1 and CDR2 from the germline V gene are LNHNV and YYDKDF (reference sequence). Trimming shortened V by 7 bases and J by 2 bases, and 12 bases separated the two germline ends. The CDR3 loop spans 13 amino acids. The CDR3 loop reads CATKGDGTYEQYF. DNA for the CDR3: TGTGCCACCAAGGGCGACGGAACCTACGAGCAGTACTTC.

This clonotype has a count of ten or more. The J gene is TRBJ2-7, the V gene TRBV28; no clear D. Germline assignment: CDR1 MDHEN and CDR2 SYDVKM. The CDR3 spans 13 residues. V shed 3 bases and J shed 1 base, with 7 bases lying between them. The DNA for the CDR3 is TGTGCCAGCAGTTTTACAGATTCCTACGAGCAGTACTTC. Its translation: CASSFTDSYEQYF.

This clonotype was counted ten times or more. V and J are TRBV12-3 or TRBV12-4 and TRBJ2-5; 9 nucleotides agree with TRBD1. The CDR3 is 13 amino acids. With 6 bases clipped from V and 5 bases from J, the junction kept 4 bases outside the gene matches. The CDR3 reads CASSGQGPETQYF. CDR3 DNA: TGTGCCAGCAGCGGACAGGGGCCGGAGACCCAGTACTTC.

The gene calls are TRBV4-1 and TRBJ1-1; no clear D gene. Germline CDR1 is MGHRA and CDR2 is YSYEKL. CDR3 length: 15 amino acids. Trimming left V 1 base short and J 5 bases short, with 14 bases between. CDR3 sequence: CASSQALVSKTEAFF. Written as DNA, the CDR3 is TGCGCCAGCAGCCAAGCTTTAGTCAGTAAGACTGAAGCTTTCTTT.

The sample holds a few counts of this clonotype. V gene TRBV28 combines with J gene TRBJ2-7, with TRBD1 as a possible D gene (6 bases). V lost 11 bases to trimming and J lost 0 bases, with 26 bases between them. The CDR3 runs to 17 residues. Germline V CDR1 and CDR2: MDHEN, SYDVKM. The DNA of the CDR3 is TGTGCCTCACATCACACAGGGCTGGTAACGAACTCCTACGAGCAGTACTTC. Translated, it gives CASHHTGLVTNSYEQYF.

This clonotype was picked up a small number of times. The chain is built from TRBV20-1 and TRBJ1-2; D is unclear. The CDR3 runs 12 residues. Trimming stripped 5 bases from V and 2 bases from J, with 9 bases between. Germline loops: CDR1 DFQATT, CDR2 SNEGSKA (reference sequence). CDR3 protein: CSALGRNYGYTF. In DNA form, the CDR3 reads TGCAGTGCTCTCGGACGGAACTATGGCTACACCTTC.

Many counts were recorded for this clonotype. This chain connects TRBV27 to TRBJ2-1; D uncertain. Trimming cost V 2 bases and J 2 bases, with 7 bases left between them. Germline CDR1 reads MNHEY; CDR2 reads SMNVEV (reference sequence). The CDR3 consists of 14 residues. The DNA for the CDR3 is TGTGCCAGCAGTTTAGCAGCGCCCTACAATGAGCAGTTCTTC. Its translation is CASSLAAPYNEQFF.

The chain links TRBV7-3 to TRBJ2-2; D gene ambiguous. The CDR3 is made up of 15 amino acids. V was trimmed by 5 bases and J by 7 bases, leaving 17 bases between them. Germline V gene lookup returns CDR1 SGHTA and CDR2 FQGTGA. CDR3 loop: CASSPTPPDGGELFF. The CDR3 DNA reads as TGTGCCAGCAGCCCCACGCCACCTGACGGCGGGGAGCTGTTTTTT.

This clonotype was found many times. This chain joins TRBV7-8 and TRBJ2-3, with 11 positions matching TRBD2. Germline V lookup: CDR1 SGHVS, CDR2 FQNEAQ. This CDR3 comprises 16 residues. V trimming: 5 bases; J trimming: 0 bases; junction bases outside the gene matches: 4. CDR3: CASSGTSGVSTDTQYF. As DNA, the CDR3 is TGTGCCAGCAGCGGGACTAGCGGAGTTAGCACAGATACGCAGTATTTT.

This clonotype showed up just once. The V gene is TRBV20-1, the J gene TRBJ1-3; D is uncertain. Germline-derived CDR1 and CDR2 are DFQATT and SNEGSKA (reference sequence). This CDR3 has 13 residues. V dropped 0 bases and J dropped 2 bases, with 5 bases sitting between them. Written as DNA, the CDR3 is TGCAGTGCTAGAGATTATACTGGAAACACCATATATTTT. Translating gives CSARDYTGNTIYF.

There are a few counts of this clonotype. The V call is TRBV6-1, the J call TRBJ1-2, with D perhaps TRBD1 (5 bases). CDR3 length: 13 amino acids. CDR1 is MNHNS and CDR2 is SASEGT in the germline V gene. Trimming shortened V by 2 bases and J by 7 bases, and 11 bases separated the two germline ends. This CDR3 is CASSEFDGGGYTF. The CDR3 nucleotides read TGTGCCAGCAGTGAATTTGACGGGGGTGGCTACACCTTC.

This clonotype was seen ten or more times. The chain uses TRBV7-9 and TRBJ2-3; 7 bases line up with TRBD2. The CDR3 runs to 17 residues. Germline V gene lookup returns CDR1 SEHNR and CDR2 FQNEAQ (reference sequence). With 1 base clipped from V and 6 bases from J, the junction kept 13 bases outside the gene matches. Written as DNA, the CDR3 is TGTGCCAGCAGCTTAGTGGGGGACTACCACCCCACGGATACGCAGTATTTT. Encoded protein: CASSLVGDYHPTDTQYF.

This clonotype turned up a few times. V gene TRBV27 combines with J gene TRBJ1-1; 9 positions match TRBD1. The CDR3 covers 16 residues. Losses at the gene ends were 3 bases for V and 1 base for J; bases not matched to a gene: 6. The germline V gene encodes CDR1 MNHEY and CDR2 SMNVEV (reference sequence). The CDR3 sequence is CASSFQQGARNTEAFF. DNA of the CDR3: TGTGCCAGCAGTTTCCAACAGGGGGCGAGGAACACTGAAGCTTTCTTT.

The genes are TRBV3-1 and TRBJ2-1; 11 bases line up with TRBD2. The trim removed 1 base at V and 4 bases at J, leaving 3 bases unmatched. This CDR3 is 16 amino acids long. Per the germline V gene, CDR1 is LGHDT and CDR2 is YNNKEL (reference sequence). CDR3 residues: CASSQVSSGGYNEQFF. CDR3 nucleotide sequence: TGTGCCAGCAGCCAAGTATCTAGCGGGGGGTACAATGAGCAGTTCTTC.

The sample holds a few counts of this clonotype. J is TRBJ2-3 and V is TRBV27; possibly TRBD1 or TRBD2 for D (6 bases each). Germline V gene lookup returns CDR1 MNHEY and CDR2 SMNVEV (reference sequence). This CDR3 spans 15 amino acids. The V end was cut by 3 bases, the J end by 6 bases, with 16 bases between. The CDR3 DNA reads as TGTGCCAGCAGTTTTCTCCTTAGGGGGGAGGATACGCAGTATTTT. It yields the protein CASSFLLRGEDTQYF.

The chain is built from TRBV7-8 and TRBJ2-1, with D unclear. The V gene's germline CDR1 is SGHVS and CDR2 FQNEAQ. The CDR3 covers 12 residues. V lost 1 base and J lost 13, with 11 bases in between. Here the CDR3 DNA reads TGTGCCAGCAGCTTAGTAGGAGTAATTCAGTTCTTC. This gives the protein CASSLVGVIQFF.

The sample holds many counts of this clonotype. The chain carries TRBV9 and TRBJ1-1, with D unclear. The germline V gene has CDR1 SGDLS and CDR2 YYNGEE. The CDR3 extends over 14 amino acids. Trimming cost V 4 bases and J 3 bases, with 13 bases left between them. CDR3 nucleotides: TGTGCCAGCAGCCGTGGGTTTATGGACACTGAAGCTTTCTTT. Its translation is CASSRGFMDTEAFF.

The chain employs TRBV4-3 and TRBJ2-2, with TRBD2 identical over 11 bases. V lost 1 base to trimming and J lost 3 bases; unmatched junction nucleotides: 13. CDR3 length: 20 amino acids. Germline V gene lookup returns CDR1 LGHNA and CDR2 YSLEER. CDR3 bases: TGCGCCAGCAGCCAAGTCTCCCCCTATAGCGGGAGGGCTGACACCGGGGAGCTGTTTTTT. Amino acid sequence: CASSQVSPYSGRADTGELFF.

The CDR3 nucleotides read TGCAGCGTTGTCGGACGAGACTACGAGCAGTACTTC. Translation: CSVVGRDYEQYF. This chain links TRBV29-1 with TRBJ2-7; D remains unclear. Trimming removed 4 bases at V and 3 bases at J, with 10 bases between. The CDR3 sequence is 12 residues long. Germline V gene data show CDR1 as SQVTM and CDR2 as ANQGSEA.

The table lists this clonotype with a few counts. This sequence joins TRBV20-1 and TRBJ2-7; weak D call: TRBD1 (5 bases). The germline V and J ends were trimmed by 3 bases and 0 bases, with 15 bases remaining between them. The germline gives CDR1 DFQATT, CDR2 SNEGSKA (reference sequence). The CDR3 has 15 residues. The CDR3 here is CSASKEGAPSYEQYF. DNA for the CDR3: TGCAGTGCTAGTAAAGAAGGGGCGCCCTCCTACGAGCAGTACTTC.

Ten or more counts support this clonotype. V gene TRBV12-3 or TRBV12-4 combines with J gene TRBJ1-2, with a tentative D call TRBD1 (6 bases). The germline V and J ends were trimmed by 2 bases and 6 bases, with 19 bases remaining between them. There are 16 residues in the CDR3. In nucleotides, the CDR3 is TGTGCCAGCAGTTTACTGTTGAGGGGGGAGAAGGATGGCTACACCTTC. Translation: CASSLLLRGEKDGYTF.